This T cell receptor beta chain appears in the sequencing data of a study of blood T cell repertoires in COVID-19 (dated by TCRdb to 2019 to 2021). For the wider study: Collaborator samples came from the United States, Italy and Spain and covered acute and convalescent phases of COVID-19. A de-identified subject ID, COVID-19 status, age in years and sex were almost always included in the sample metadata. The samples were drawn from the first 160 participants of the ongoing ImmuneRACE study and from 1,254 subjects provided by 6 global collaborators. Subjects who had been exposed to COVID-19, were actively infected with it, or had recovered from it provided the deeply sampled blood TCRbeta repertoires that made up the dataset. The repertoires were released in a freely available public database meant as a resource for research on the immune response to SARS-CoV-2. Where available, HLA class I and class II types were obtained from metadata supplied by the sample provider rather than from assay-based typing. The material from the prospective study consisted of cDNA or gDNA derived from T cells, B-cell-depleted T cells, or PBMCs.

The collaborating institutions used their own protocols to collect whole blood in K2EDTA tubes. For TCRbeta analysis, collaborators shipped samples in one of three forms: frozen whole blood, isolated PBMCs, or DNA extracted from either of those sample types. Comment on this clone: Its antigen is currently not known. No base quality values were provided; no much bigger clone lies one nucleotide off.

V gives up 6 bases and J gives up 4 bases, and the segment between their germline ends measures 12 bases. The CDR3 goes from the cysteine to the phenylalanine over 13 residues. Only the CDR3 region is kept as DNA, spanning 39 bases read in frame from base 1. The immunoSEQ Assay, a bias-controlled multiplex PCR, was used to amplify TCRbeta CDR3 regions from genomic DNA. Per the source publication's procedure: The number of nucleated cells in each sample was estimated by amplification of reference gene primers within the assay. To quantify the absolute abundance of each unique TCRbeta CDR3 rearrangement, sequence reads were collapsed and filtered. For each sample, productive Simpson clonality was calculated as the square root of Simpson's diversity index over productive rearrangements. What TCRdb holds here is the immuneACCESS table cut down to in-frame rearrangements. Part of the clones is not present; checked against another copy, under half of the missing clones reflect an unresolved V gene, and the others are unexplained. The V and J calls and clone size are taken from that table; D and trimming were inferred from the DNA. This sample lists about 36,000 clones; 70% to 90% were detected once. The top ten clonotypes cover roughly 14% of the sample.

The investigation overall reported the following: Clinical and demographic metadata were provided uncurated, with the amount varying by source and participant.

The sequence links TRBV12-3 or TRBV12-4 to TRBJ2-5, with the identity of the D gene unclear. This TCR was sampled from a human donor in a cohort sampled during active COVID-19. Specimen: peripheral blood. The CDR3 region has the sequence CASRKEYVETQYF. The DNA reads as follows: TGTGCCAGCAGGAAAGAGTACGTAGAGACCCAGTACTTC.